These 28 T cell receptor beta chains share one sample of origin, sequenced in a study of shared clonotypes between healthy human individuals (dated by TCRdb to about 2020). Library construction relied on the immunoSEQ multiplex PCR assay. TCRdb limited this immuneACCESS table to in-frame rearrangements with V and J called. A share of clones is missing; checked studies link under half to unresolved V genes, and the rest is unexplained. For this sample there are approximately 2,000,000 clones; less than 95% appear just once. The leading ten clones occupy around 0.35% of the sample. The sequenced sample consisted of naive CD4+ T cells from PBMCs. The label giving this sample's cell subset or site can be read as: CD45RA+ positively selected. The source of these receptors is a man aged 18 to 29 in good health. Some clones in this sample may be carry-over from other donors' samples.

The genes are TRBV5-1 and TRBJ1-1, with D tentatively TRBD1 (6 bases). Germline V lookup: CDR1 SGHRS, CDR2 YFSETQ. V was pared by 1 base and J by 8 bases, with 15 bases between. The CDR3 has 14 amino acids. As DNA, the CDR3 is TGCGCCAGCAGCTTGAACCCGGGGCAGGGGGAAGCTTTCTTT. This sequence encodes CASSLNPGQGEAFF.

The chain recombines TRBV18 with TRBJ1-1, with 8 bases aligning to TRBD1. In germline, CDR1 is KGHSH, CDR2 LQKENI. V gave up 1 base and J gave up 8 bases; unmatched junction bases: 6. This CDR3 has 14 residues. The CDR3 DNA reads as TGTGCCAGCTCACCACAAGGACAGGGTTTAGAAGCTTTCTTT. Translating it yields CASSPQGQGLEAFF.

About this clone itself: This same CDR3 is encoded by further DNA sequences in the sample. J is TRBJ1-2 and V is TRBV28; D not resolved. Trimming left V 5 bases short and J 5 bases short, with 6 bases between. The CDR3 is 11 amino acids. The germline gives CDR1 MDHEN, CDR2 SYDVKM. The CDR3 coding sequence is TGTGCCAGCAGTGCTCTGTATGGCTACACCTTC. Translating gives CASSALYGYTF.

The chain joins TRBV6-5 to TRBJ1-3, with D possibly being TRBD1 (5 bases). CDR3 length equals 15 residues. V was cut by 4 bases and J by 3 bases, with 13 bases left in between. The germline V gene encodes CDR1 MNHEY and CDR2 SVGAGI. CDR3 coding DNA: TGTGCCAGCAGTTCCGGGACGCACTATGGAAACACCATATATTTT. Translating it yields CASSSGTHYGNTIYF.

This clone was detected only once. The rearrangement uses TRBV27 and TRBJ2-7, with a weak D call TRBD1 (6 bases). The V gene's germline CDR1 is MNHEY and CDR2 SMNVEV (reference sequence). Trimming pared 4 bases from V and 3 bases from J, leaving 22 bases between. The CDR3 is made up of 17 amino acids. The CDR3 DNA reads as TGTGCCAGCAGTTCCGCCCTCAGGAACAGGGTTAACTACGAGCAGTACTTC. It encodes CASSSALRNRVNYEQYF.

This clone was recorded only once. Other DNA sequences from this sample encode an identical CDR3 as well. This sequence joins TRBV18 and TRBJ2-7; D unresolved. Trimming took 1 base from V and 2 from J, leaving 9 bases between them. CDR3 size: 14 residues. CDR1 KGHSH and CDR2 LQKENI come from the germline V gene. CDR3 DNA: TGTGCCAGCTCACCACAGGGTTTTCCCTACGAGCAGTACTTC. Protein sequence: CASSPQGFPYEQYF.

Details on this clone: Other DNA sequences in the same sample also yield this CDR3. The chain carries TRBV2 and TRBJ1-1; 9 positions agree with TRBD1. Germline V gives CDR1 SNHLY, CDR2 FYNNEI. This CDR3 spans 13 amino acids. V dropped 6 bases and J dropped 4; count of bases not matched to a gene: 3. The CDR3 is CASRLTGGTEAFF. The CDR3 DNA follows: TGTGCCAGCAGATTGACAGGGGGCACTGAAGCTTTCTTT.

The sample holds one count of this clone. This chain links TRBV27 with TRBJ1-4; weak D call: TRBD1 (5 bases). Trimming shortened V by 8 bases and J by 4 bases, and 11 bases separated the two germline ends. The CDR3 is 13 residues long. Per the germline V gene, CDR1 is MNHEY and CDR2 is SMNVEV (reference sequence). CDR3 bases: TGTGCCAGCCAAGACAGATTTAATGAAAAACTGTTTTTT. It specifies CASQDRFNEKLFF. The whole variable domain, filled in from reference TRBV27 and TRBJ1-4, reads EAQVTQNPRYLITVTGKKLTVTCSQNMNHEYMSWYRQDPGLGLRQIYYSMNVEVTDKGDVPEGYKVSRKEKRNFPLILESPSPNQTSLYFCASQDRFNEKLFFGSGTQLSVL.

The chain is built from TRBV5-4 and TRBJ2-1; D possibly corresponds to TRBD1 (5 bases). Germline V gene data show CDR1 as SGHNT and CDR2 as YYREEE (reference sequence). With 3 bases removed from V and 2 bases from J, the gap between germline ends came to 24 bases. The CDR3 is 19 amino acids. Written as DNA, the CDR3 is TGTGCCAGCAGCTGGGCCCGGCAGGGTGACTTCCGCGCCTACAATGAGCAGTTCTTC. This translates into CASSWARQGDFRAYNEQFF.

CDR3 DNA sequence: TGTGCCAGCAGTCGCCGCGGAAAGCCTTTCTATGGCTACACCTTC. Translating it yields CASSRRGKPFYGYTF. The chain is built from TRBV27 and TRBJ1-2; D not certain. Germline CDR1 reads MNHEY; CDR2 reads SMNVEV (reference sequence). Trimming removed 5 bases from V and 4 bases from J, with 17 bases in between. This CDR3 region has 15 residues.

This chain links TRBV6-1 with TRBJ1-1; weak D call: TRBD1 (5 bases). V was pared by 2 bases and J by 3 bases, with 10 bases between. From germline, CDR1 is MNHNS and CDR2 SASEGT. The CDR3 runs 14 residues. The CDR3 coding sequence is TGTGCCAGCAGTGAACTGGGGCTTTACACTGAAGCTTTCTTT. This sequence encodes CASSELGLYTEAFF.

The J gene is TRBJ2-3, the V gene TRBV7-9; the D gene is possibly TRBD2 (5 bases). V lost 3 bases and J lost 2, with 15 bases in between. The CDR3 consists of 16 residues. The V gene's germline CDR1 is SEHNR and CDR2 FQNEAQ (reference sequence). The CDR3 DNA reads as TGTGCCAGCAGCTTCCCTAATTCGGGGTACACAGATACGCAGTATTTT. The encoded protein is CASSFPNSGYTDTQYF. The full variable domain, its missing parts supplied by reference TRBV7-9 and TRBJ2-3, is DTGVSQNPRHKITKRGQNVTFRCDPISEHNRLYWYRQTLGQGPEFLTYFQNEAQLEKSRLLSDRFSAERPKGSFSTLEIQRTEQGDSAMYLCASSFPNSGYTDTQYFGPGTRLTVL.

The chain links TRBV6-5 to TRBJ1-4; TRBD1 is a possible D gene (6 bases). In germline, CDR1 is MNHEY, CDR2 SVGAGI. V was shortened by 5 bases and J by 10 bases, with 20 bases between the two germline ends. CDR3 size: 15 residues. Here the CDR3 reads CASSTPTGPHAKLFF. CDR3 nucleotides: TGTGCCAGCAGTACCCCGACAGGCCCCCACGCAAAACTGTTTTTT.

The genes are TRBV15 and TRBJ1-5; D unclear. This CDR3 is 15 amino acids long. V lost 3 bases and J lost 7, with 16 bases in between. The germline V gene has CDR1 LNHNV and CDR2 YYDKDF (reference sequence). CDR3 residues: CATSSALPESQPQHF. DNA of the CDR3: TGTGCCACCAGCAGCGCCCTGCCCGAGAGCCAGCCCCAGCATTTT.

In this sample, this clone turned up a few times. V and J are TRBV9 and TRBJ1-2; no clear D. Germline V lookup: CDR1 SGDLS, CDR2 YYNGEE. V lost 3 bases and J lost 7, with 10 bases in between. The CDR3 is 12 amino acids. As DNA, the CDR3 is TGTGCCAGCAGCGCCCAAGCCCGTGGCTACACCTTC. Translating it yields CASSAQARGYTF.

The rearrangement uses TRBV15 and TRBJ2-7; D possibly uses TRBD1 or TRBD2 (5 bases each). Looked up from germline, CDR1 is LNHNV and CDR2 is YYDKDF (reference sequence). CDR3 size: 15 residues. V was cut by 3 bases and J by 6 bases, with 18 bases left in between. The CDR3 DNA sequence: TGTGCCACCAGCAGGGAAGGGACGGGCCTTCGCGAGCAGTACTTC. This encodes CATSREGTGLREQYF.

The chain uses TRBV25-1 and TRBJ1-4, with TRBD1 identical over 10 bases. The germline gives CDR1 MGHDK, CDR2 SYGVNS. V was clipped by 4 bases and J by 4 bases; unmatched bases: 3. The CDR3 is 15 amino acids. The DNA for the CDR3 is TGTGCCAGCAGTGGACAGGGGGCGGGTAATGAAAAACTGTTTTTT. Its protein is CASSGQGAGNEKLFF.

The chain links TRBV28 to TRBJ1-3; TRBD1 is a possible D gene (6 bases). The ends were cut back, 6 bases at V and 0 bases at J, with 9 bases in the middle. There are 14 residues in the CDR3. Per germline, CDR1 MDHEN and CDR2 SYDVKM. The CDR3, as DNA: TGTGCCAGCAGGGCGGGACACTCTGGAAACACCATATATTTT. Amino acid sequence: CASRAGHSGNTIYF.

The chain combines TRBV6-1 with TRBJ2-5; possibly TRBD1 or TRBD2 for D (5 bases each). V lost 8 bases, J lost 2 bases, and 9 bases lay in between. The CDR3 spans 12 residues. Germline assignment: CDR1 MNHNS and CDR2 SASEGT. CDR3 loop: CASGRQQETQYF. The CDR3 coding sequence is TGTGCCAGCGGGAGACAGCAAGAGACCCAGTACTTC.

This clone was observed a single time. This rearrangement joins TRBV5-4 to TRBJ2-7; D is perhaps TRBD1 (5 bases). Germline V gene lookup returns CDR1 SGHNT and CDR2 YYREEE (reference sequence). V lost 3 bases to trimming and J lost 7 bases, with 14 bases between them. The CDR3 extends over 13 amino acids. CDR3 nucleotide sequence: TGTGCCAGCAGCTCCCAGGGTTACGGGGAGCAGTACTTC. This gives the protein CASSSQGYGEQYF.

The V and J genes are TRBV5-1 and TRBJ1-4; D is unresolved. CDR1 and CDR2 (germline): SGHRS, YFSETQ. The CDR3 totals 14 residues. The ends were cut back, 0 bases at V and 8 bases at J, with 11 bases in the middle. CDR3 DNA: TGCGCCAGCAGCTTGGCAACGGTAGGCGAAAAACTGTTTTTT. It codes for CASSLATVGEKLFF.

The V and J genes are TRBV2 and TRBJ1-4; no reliable D call. CDR3 length: 15 amino acids. Germline lookup yields CDR1 SNHLY and CDR2 FYNNEI. The ends were cut back, 3 bases at V and 3 bases at J, with 11 bases in the middle. The CDR3, as DNA: TGTGCCAGCAGTGATACCCACCGTTCTAATGAAAAACTGTTTTTT. This sequence encodes CASSDTHRSNEKLFF.

DNA for the CDR3: TGTGCCAGCAGCCAAGTCGGCGTTGGGGCTTTCTTT. Translating gives CASSQVGVGAFF. The chain is built from TRBV14 and TRBJ1-1; D call uncertain. There are 12 residues in the CDR3. Germline V gene data show CDR1 as SGHDN and CDR2 as FVKESK. V dropped 1 base and J dropped 11 bases, with 11 bases sitting between them.

The chain joins TRBV28 to TRBJ1-1; D is perhaps TRBD1 (6 bases). V was pared by 3 bases and J by 6 bases, with 17 bases between. Germline values: CDR1 MDHEN, CDR2 SYDVKM. The CDR3 spans 15 residues. CDR3 sequence reads: CASSFLQGLVAEAFF. CDR3 bases: TGTGCCAGCAGTTTCCTGCAGGGGTTGGTCGCTGAAGCTTTCTTT.

In this sample, this clone turned up once. This rearrangement joins TRBV4-1 to TRBJ2-7; 8 positions match TRBD2. J gave up 0 bases and V 4 bases, and 5 bases lay outside the gene matches. CDR1 is MGHRA and CDR2 is YSYEKL in the germline V gene. This CDR3 spans 15 amino acids. The CDR3 DNA reads TGCGCCAGCAGCCTACTAGCGGTGAGCTCCTACGAGCAGTACTTC. Translation: CASSLLAVSSYEQYF.

The chain links TRBV6-5 to TRBJ2-7; D uncertain. The V and J ends lost 3 bases and 3 bases respectively, with 15 bases between them. CDR1 is MNHEY, CDR2 SVGAGI, per germline. This CDR3 contains 15 residues. The CDR3 DNA reads as TGTGCCAGCAGTTATACGGTTGAGCGCATCTACGAGCAGTACTTC. Translating gives CASSYTVERIYEQYF.

CDR3 in DNA: TGCGCCAGCAGCTTGGCCCGTAGCGGGAGCATCACCGGGGAGCTGTTTTTT. Amino acids: CASSLARSGSITGELFF. This chain uses TRBV5-1 with TRBJ2-2; 9 bases match TRBD2. Germline values: CDR1 SGHRS, CDR2 YFSETQ. V was pared by 0 bases and J by 4 bases, with 7 bases of the junction left unmatched. This CDR3 has 17 residues.

About this clone: Other DNA sequences within the sample encode an identical CDR3. This chain links TRBV2 with TRBJ2-7; tentatively, D is TRBD2 (6 bases). Germline V lookup: CDR1 SNHLY, CDR2 FYNNEI. The V end was cut by 6 bases, the J end by 3 bases, with 6 bases between. The CDR3 is 11 amino acids. Here the CDR3 reads CASSGSYEQYF. The DNA of the CDR3 is TGTGCCAGCAGCGGGAGCTACGAGCAGTACTTC.